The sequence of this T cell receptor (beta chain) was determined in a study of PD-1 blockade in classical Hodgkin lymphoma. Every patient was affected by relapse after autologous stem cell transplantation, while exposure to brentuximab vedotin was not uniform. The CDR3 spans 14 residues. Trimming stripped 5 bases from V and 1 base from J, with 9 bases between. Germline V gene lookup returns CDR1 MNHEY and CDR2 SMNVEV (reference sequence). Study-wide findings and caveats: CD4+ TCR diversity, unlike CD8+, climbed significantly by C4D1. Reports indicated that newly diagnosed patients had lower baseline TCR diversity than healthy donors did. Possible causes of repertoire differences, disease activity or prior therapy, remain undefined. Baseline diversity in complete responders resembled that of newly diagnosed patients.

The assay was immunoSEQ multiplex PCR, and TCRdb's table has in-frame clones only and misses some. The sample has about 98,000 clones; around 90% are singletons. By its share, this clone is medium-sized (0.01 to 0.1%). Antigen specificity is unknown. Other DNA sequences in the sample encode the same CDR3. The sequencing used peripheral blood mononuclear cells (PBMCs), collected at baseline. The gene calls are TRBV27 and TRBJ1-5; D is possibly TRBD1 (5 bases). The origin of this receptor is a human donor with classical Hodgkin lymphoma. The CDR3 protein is CASSHRDSNQPQHF. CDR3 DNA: TGTGCCAGCAGTCACCGGGACAGCAATCAGCCCCAGCATTTT.